The 20 T cell receptor beta chains below were found in one sample sequenced in a study of control samples from healthy donors and cancer patients (dated by TCRdb to 2020 to 2021). Library method: the immunoSEQ multiplex PCR assay. As stored in TCRdb, this immuneACCESS dataset retains in-frame rearrangements with V and J assigned. A fraction of the clones does not appear; measured against another copy, unresolved V genes explain less than half of the discrepancy, and the remainder lacks a known reason. The sample includes about 150,000 clones, with around 96% observed a single time. The top ten hold approximately 6% of the sample. The sample comprised blood. These receptors were obtained from a middle-aged man in good health.

This clone was counted between two and nine times. J is TRBJ1-2 and V is TRBV30, with D perhaps matching TRBD1 (6 bases). Germline V gene sequence: CDR1 GTSNPN, CDR2 SVGIG (reference sequence). CDR3 size: 15 residues. Between the trimmed V and J ends, which lost 0 bases and 8 bases, there was a span of 19 bases. Here the CDR3 DNA reads TGTGCCTGGAGTGTACTTCGGACAGCCGGACGGGGCTACACCTTC. Its protein is CAWSVLRTAGRGYTF.

V is TRBV3-1 (or the pseudogene TRBV3-2) and J is TRBJ1-2; maybe TRBD1 (5 bases). Germline-derived CDR1 and CDR2 are LGHDT and YNNKEL (reference sequence). Trimming took 1 base from V and 3 from J, leaving 9 bases between them. This CDR3 is built from 14 residues. CDR3: CASSQVGGYYGYTF. As DNA, the CDR3 is TGTGCCAGCAGCCAAGTCGGGGGGTACTATGGCTACACCTTC.

V is TRBV7-2 and J is TRBJ1-2, with unresolved D. Trimming took 1 base from V and 7 from J, leaving 13 bases between them. The germline gives CDR1 SGHTA, CDR2 FQGNSA. The CDR3 extends over 14 amino acids. The CDR3 DNA reads as TGTGCCAGCAGCTTAGACGGGTCCCCGCGTGGCTACACCTTC. Residues: CASSLDGSPRGYTF.

The V call is TRBV27, the J call TRBJ1-6; TRBD1 is a possible D gene (5 bases). This CDR3 comprises 14 residues. Trimming left V 4 bases short and J 7 bases short, with 11 bases between. Germline V lookup: CDR1 MNHEY, CDR2 SMNVEV (reference sequence). The DNA of the CDR3 is TGTGCCAGCAGTTCCGGGACCGAAAATTCACCCCTCCACTTT. It is translated as CASSSGTENSPLHF.

The chain recombines TRBV5-4 with TRBJ2-1; 7 positions match TRBD2. This CDR3 contains 14 residues. The germline V gene has CDR1 SGHNT and CDR2 YYREEE (reference sequence). Losses at the gene ends were 4 bases for V and 6 bases for J; bases not matched to a gene: 7. Here the CDR3 reads CASSATSDRNEQFF. CDR3 bases: TGTGCCAGCAGCGCAACTAGCGATCGCAATGAGCAGTTCTTC.

The V call is TRBV3-1 (or the pseudogene TRBV3-2), the J call TRBJ2-1; a possible D gene is TRBD1 (5 bases). CDR3 size: 13 residues. Trimming stripped 7 bases from V and 6 bases from J, with 13 bases between. Germline CDR1 and CDR2: LGHDT and YNNKEL (reference sequence). CDR3 DNA sequence: TGTGCCAGCATGGGTCAGGGTGGCAATGAGCAGTTCTTC. This translates into CASMGQGGNEQFF.

J is TRBJ1-1 and V is TRBV5-4, with no clear D. CDR1 is SGHNT, CDR2 YYREEE, per germline (reference sequence). This CDR3 spans 14 amino acids. V was trimmed by 2 bases and J by 5 bases, leaving 13 bases between them. This chain's CDR3 is CASSLVGRGTEAFF. CDR3 coding DNA: TGTGCCAGCAGCTTAGTGGGAAGAGGGACTGAAGCTTTCTTT.

The chain couples TRBV24-1 to TRBJ2-2, with D possibly TRBD1 on 6 matching bases. V lost 9 bases, J lost 4 bases, and 8 bases lay in between. Germline V CDR1 and CDR2: KGHDR, SFDVKD. The CDR3 is 12 amino acids. The CDR3 here is CATGRGTGELFF. In DNA, the CDR3 is TGTGCCACCGGCAGGGGCACCGGGGAGCTGTTTTTT.

The chain has TRBV5-1 and TRBJ1-1; D might be TRBD1 (5 bases). The CDR3 covers 14 residues. Trimming cost V 4 bases and J 1 base, with 11 bases left between them. Per the germline V gene, CDR1 is SGHRS and CDR2 is YFSETQ. CDR3 DNA sequence: TGCGCCAGCAGCCTTTTCACAGGGAACACTGAAGCTTTCTTT. It yields the protein CASSLFTGNTEAFF. Full variable domain (outside the CDR3, taken from reference TRBV5-1 and TRBJ1-1): KAGVTQTPRYLIKTRGQQVTLSCSPISGHRSVSWYQQTPGQGLQFLFEYFSETQRNKGNFPGRFSGRQFSNSRSEMNVSTLELGDSALYLCASSLFTGNTEAFFGQGTRLTVV.

The chain is built from TRBV4-3 and TRBJ1-2, with D unresolved. Between the trimmed V and J ends, which lost 0 bases and 8 bases, there was a span of 13 bases. Germline assignment: CDR1 LGHNA and CDR2 YSLEER. CDR3 length: 14 residues. The CDR3 DNA reads TGCGCCAGCAGCCAAGACTTTAAGGGAGGCGGCTACACCTTC. Protein: CASSQDFKGGGYTF.

This clone showed up just once. This sequence joins TRBV6-5 and TRBJ2-7; the match to TRBD1 covers 7 bases. The CDR3 runs 14 residues. CDR1 is MNHEY, CDR2 SVGAGI, per germline. V dropped 0 bases and J dropped 4; count of bases not matched to a gene: 3. The CDR3 here is CASSYSTTGYEQYF. CDR3 sequence (DNA): TGTGCCAGCAGTTACTCCACGACAGGGTACGAGCAGTACTTC.

A note on this clone: In the same sample, other DNA sequences code for this CDR3. The chain is built from TRBV19 and TRBJ1-5; TRBD1 might be the D (6 bases). V lost 6 bases, J lost 7 bases, and 16 bases lay in between. The CDR3 is 14 amino acids. The germline CDR1 and CDR2 sequences are LNHDA and SQIVND (reference sequence). In DNA, the CDR3 is TGTGCCAGTAGGGCCGGGGGGGGCGGGCAGCCCCAGCATTTT. Amino acids: CASRAGGGGQPQHF. The full variable domain, rest sourced from reference TRBV19 and TRBJ1-5, is DGGITQSPKYLFRKEGQNVTLSCEQNLNHDAMYWYRQDPGQGLRLIYYSQIVNDFQKGDIAEGYSVSREKKESFPLTVTSAQKNPTAFYLCASRAGGGGQPQHFGDGTRLSIL.

V gene TRBV24-1 combines with J gene TRBJ1-2; no definite D call. V lost 1 base and J 2 bases, leaving 7 bases between the germline ends. Germline-derived CDR1 and CDR2 are KGHDR and SFDVKD. The CDR3 spans 14 residues. As DNA, the CDR3 is TGTGCCACCAGTGATTTTAATACCAACTATGGCTACACCTTC. It translates to CATSDFNTNYGYTF.

The gene calls are TRBV11-2 and TRBJ2-1; D possibly corresponds to TRBD2 (5 bases). This CDR3 spans 15 amino acids. Germline values: CDR1 SGHAT, CDR2 FQNNGV. V gave up 4 bases and J gave up 0 bases, with 10 bases separating them. CDR3 protein: CASSSDWSSYNEQFF. The CDR3 region has the DNA TGTGCCAGCAGCTCGGACTGGAGCTCCTACAATGAGCAGTTCTTC.

V usage is TRBV6-2 or TRBV6-3 and J usage is TRBJ1-4; 8 bases line up with TRBD1. This CDR3 contains 17 residues. Germline V lookup: CDR1 MNHEY, CDR2 SVGEGT. Unmatched junction bases numbered 8, after V lost 2 bases and J lost 3 bases. CDR3 residues: CASSYGIDRGPNEKLFF. CDR3 in DNA: TGTGCCAGCAGTTACGGGATCGACAGGGGACCTAATGAAAAACTGTTTTTT.

This rearrangement joins TRBV7-2 to TRBJ2-1, with D perhaps TRBD1 or TRBD2 (5 bases each). Germline V CDR1 and CDR2: SGHTA, FQGNSA. V was trimmed by 1 base and J by 2 bases, leaving 12 bases between them. The CDR3 extends over 16 amino acids. DNA of the CDR3: TGTGCCAGCAGCTTAGGTTTGAGGGGTACCTACAATGAGCAGTTCTTC. Its protein is CASSLGLRGTYNEQFF.

This chain joins TRBV6-5 and TRBJ2-7, with D perhaps TRBD2 (7 bases). Trimming took 8 bases from V and 2 from J, leaving 13 bases between them. Per the germline V gene, CDR1 is MNHEY and CDR2 is SVGAGI. The CDR3 sequence is 13 residues long. The CDR3: CASERGGPYEQYF. CDR3 in DNA: TGTGCCAGCGAGAGGGGGGGGCCCTACGAGCAGTACTTC.

J is TRBJ1-4 and V is TRBV19; the match to TRBD1 covers 9 bases. The CDR3 covers 14 residues. After removal of 10 bases from V and 6 bases from J, the junction contained 9 bases not matched to a gene. CDR1 is LNHDA and CDR2 is SQIVND in the germline V gene (reference sequence). CDR3 sequence: CATKRDRVDEKLFF. Here the CDR3 DNA reads TGTGCCACGAAAAGGGACAGGGTGGATGAAAAACTGTTTTTT.

The chain employs TRBV6-5 and TRBJ2-5, with D possibly matching TRBD1 (5 bases). The V gene's germline CDR1 is MNHEY and CDR2 SVGAGI. V gave up 0 bases and J gave up 2 bases, with 7 bases separating them. The CDR3 runs to 14 residues. The CDR3 protein is CASSYSTAQETQYF. As DNA, the CDR3 is TGTGCCAGCAGTTACTCGACAGCACAAGAGACCCAGTACTTC.

Only one count was recorded for this clone. The chain combines TRBV29-1 with TRBJ2-7, with D hard to call. The CDR3 spans 12 residues. CDR1 and CDR2 (germline): SQVTM, ANQGSEA. The V gene lost 7 bases and the J gene lost 0 bases, with 10 bases spanning the gap. The CDR3 reads CSAWTVSYEQYF. CDR3 bases: TGCAGCGCCTGGACGGTCTCCTACGAGCAGTACTTC.